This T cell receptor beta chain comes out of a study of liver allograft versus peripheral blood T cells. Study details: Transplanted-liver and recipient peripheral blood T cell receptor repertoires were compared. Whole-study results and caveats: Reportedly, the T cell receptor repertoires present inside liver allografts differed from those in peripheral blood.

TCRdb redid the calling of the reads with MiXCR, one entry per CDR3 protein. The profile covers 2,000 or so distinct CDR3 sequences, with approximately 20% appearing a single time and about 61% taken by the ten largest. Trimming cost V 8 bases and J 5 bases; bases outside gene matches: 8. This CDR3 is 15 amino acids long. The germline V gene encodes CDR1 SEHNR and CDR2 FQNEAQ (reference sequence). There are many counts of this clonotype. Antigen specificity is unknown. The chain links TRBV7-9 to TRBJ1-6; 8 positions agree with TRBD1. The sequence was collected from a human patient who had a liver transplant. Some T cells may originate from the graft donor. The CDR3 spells CASGQRTGHNSPLHF. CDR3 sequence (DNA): TGTGCCAGCGGACAGAGGACAGGGCATAATTCACCCCTCCACTTT.